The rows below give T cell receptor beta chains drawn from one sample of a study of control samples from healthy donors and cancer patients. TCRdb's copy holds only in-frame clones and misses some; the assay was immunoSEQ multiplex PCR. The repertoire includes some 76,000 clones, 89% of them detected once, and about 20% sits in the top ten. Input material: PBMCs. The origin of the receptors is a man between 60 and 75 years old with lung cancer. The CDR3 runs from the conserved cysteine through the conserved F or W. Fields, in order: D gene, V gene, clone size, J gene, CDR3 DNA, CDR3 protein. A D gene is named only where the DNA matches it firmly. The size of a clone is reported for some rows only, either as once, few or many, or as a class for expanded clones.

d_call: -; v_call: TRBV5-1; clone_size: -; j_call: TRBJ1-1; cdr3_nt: TGCGCCAGCAGCTTCGGTTCTGAAGCTTTCTTT; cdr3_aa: CASSFGSEAFF
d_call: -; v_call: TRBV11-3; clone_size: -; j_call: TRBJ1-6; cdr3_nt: TGTGCCAGCAGCAAGGGATCGGACAGCTATAATTCACCCCTCCACTTT; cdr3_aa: CASSKGSDSYNSPLHF
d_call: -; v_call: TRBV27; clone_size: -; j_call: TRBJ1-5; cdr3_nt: TGTGCCAGCAGTTTAGCGCGGGATCAGCCCCAGCATTTT; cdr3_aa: CASSLARDQPQHF
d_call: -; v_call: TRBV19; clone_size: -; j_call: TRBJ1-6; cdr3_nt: TGTGCCAGTAGTATGGGGACTGGAAATTCACCCCTCCACTTT; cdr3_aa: CASSMGTGNSPLHF
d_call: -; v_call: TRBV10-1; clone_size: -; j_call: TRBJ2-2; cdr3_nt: TGCGCCAGCAGTGAACGAAACACCGGGGAGCTGTTTTTT; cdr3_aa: CASSERNTGELFF
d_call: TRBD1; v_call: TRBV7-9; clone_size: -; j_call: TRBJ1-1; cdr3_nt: TGTGCCAGCAGCCGCGGACAGGGGGCAGGAGCTTTCTTT; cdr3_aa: CASSRGQGAGAFF
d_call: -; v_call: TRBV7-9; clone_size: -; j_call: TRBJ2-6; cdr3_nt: TGTGCCAGCAGCTATTGGCGTGAAGTGACTGGGGCCAACGTCCTGACTTTC; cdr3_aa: CASSYWREVTGANVLTF
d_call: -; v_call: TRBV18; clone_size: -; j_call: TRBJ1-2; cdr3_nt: TGTGCCAGCTCAGGCGGAGCCAGCTATGGCTACACCTTC; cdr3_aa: CASSGGASYGYTF
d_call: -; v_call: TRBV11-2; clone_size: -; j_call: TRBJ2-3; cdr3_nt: TGTGCCAGCAGCTTGGGCAGGGAAGCAGATACGCAGTATTTT; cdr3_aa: CASSLGREADTQYF
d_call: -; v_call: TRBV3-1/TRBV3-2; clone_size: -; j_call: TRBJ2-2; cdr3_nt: TGTGGAAGCGAATTTCTCAACACCGGGGAGCTGTTTTTT; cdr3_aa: CGSEFLNTGELFF
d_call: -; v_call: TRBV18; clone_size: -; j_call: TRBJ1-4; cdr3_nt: TGTGCCAGCTCACCACCCAATCGGGCTAATGAAAAACTGTTTTTT; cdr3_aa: CASSPPNRANEKLFF
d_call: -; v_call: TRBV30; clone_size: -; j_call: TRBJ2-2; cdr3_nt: TGTGCCTGGAGTCGGGATTCCGGGGAGCTGTTTTTT; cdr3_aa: CAWSRDSGELFF
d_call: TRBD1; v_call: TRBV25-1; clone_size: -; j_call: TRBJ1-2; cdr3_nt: TGTGCCAGCAGTGAAACAGGGGACGATGACTACACCTTC; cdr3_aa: CASSETGDDDYTF
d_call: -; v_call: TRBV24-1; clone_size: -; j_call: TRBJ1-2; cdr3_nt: TGTGCCACCAGTGGAGGGGGATTAGCTAACTATGGCTACACCTTC; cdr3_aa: CATSGGGLANYGYTF
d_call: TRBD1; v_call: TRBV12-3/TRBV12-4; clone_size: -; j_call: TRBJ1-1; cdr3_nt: TGTGCCAGCACCACAGGGGCCAGCACTGAAGCTTTCTTT; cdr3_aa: CASTTGASTEAFF
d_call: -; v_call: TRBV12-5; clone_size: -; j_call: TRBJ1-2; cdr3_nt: TGTGCTAGTGGTATCGCAGGGTTACGGGGCTACACCTTC; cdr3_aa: CASGIAGLRGYTF
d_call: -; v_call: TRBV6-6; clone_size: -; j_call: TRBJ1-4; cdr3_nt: TGTGCCAGCAGTTACGTCCGGGGGAAGGACGAAAAACTGTTTTTT; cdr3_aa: CASSYVRGKDEKLFF
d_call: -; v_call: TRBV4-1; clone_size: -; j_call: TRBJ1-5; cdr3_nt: TGCGCCAGCAGCCAGGGGACGATTAATCAGCCCCAGCATTTT; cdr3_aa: CASSQGTINQPQHF
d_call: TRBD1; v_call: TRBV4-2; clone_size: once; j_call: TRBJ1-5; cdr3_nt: TGTGCCAGCAGCCAAGAAGGGACAGGGGCTAATCAGCCCCAGCATTTT; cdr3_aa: CASSQEGTGANQPQHF
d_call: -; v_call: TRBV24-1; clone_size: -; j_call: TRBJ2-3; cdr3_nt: TGTGCCACCAGTGGAATGGGACCGCTTCAGTTTCCCAGCACAGATACGCAGTATTTT; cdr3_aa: CATSGMGPLQFPSTDTQYF
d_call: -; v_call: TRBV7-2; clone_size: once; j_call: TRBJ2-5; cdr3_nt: TGTGCCAGCAGCTTAGGGAGAGGGGACCAGTACTTC; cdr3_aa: CASSLGRGDQYF
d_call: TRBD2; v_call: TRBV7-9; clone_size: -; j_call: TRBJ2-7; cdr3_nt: TGTGCCAGCAGCTTAGGCGGGGGATCCCCGGCGGACGAGCAGTACTTC; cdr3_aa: CASSLGGGSPADEQYF